Listed below are T cell receptor beta chains from one sample, sequenced in a study of T cell changes during pregnancy in multiple sclerosis. Sequencing used immunoSEQ multiplex PCR; TCRdb keeps in-frame clones, though not all of them. This sample has about 40,000 clones; around 93% occur once, and the top ten carry roughly 0.4%. The sample in question was CD4+ T cells from peripheral blood mononuclear cells, obtained in the first trimester of pregnancy. Receptors were obtained from a female donor with multiple sclerosis, enrolled in a pregnancy study. CDR3s include the opening cysteine and the closing phenylalanine or tryptophan. Each record gives: CDR3 protein, CDR3 DNA, D gene, J gene, clone size, V gene. A D gene is named only where the DNA matches it firmly. Size tells how often a clone was seen (once, few, many) or the class of an expanded clone, and some rows leave it out.

cdr3_aa: CASSLGGLAGRSSYNEQFF
cdr3_nt: TGTGCCAGCAGCTTAGGAGGACTAGCGGGGAGGAGCTCCTACAATGAGCAGTTCTTC
d_call: TRBD2
j_call: TRBJ2-1
clone_size: -
v_call: TRBV7-8

cdr3_aa: CASSLGPFEEQYF
cdr3_nt: TGTGCCAGCAGCTTAGGCCCCTTTGAGGAGCAGTACTTC
d_call: -
j_call: TRBJ2-7
clone_size: -
v_call: TRBV11-3

cdr3_aa: CASRVGQPNEKLFF
cdr3_nt: TGCGCCAGCAGGGTGGGACAGCCCAATGAAAAACTGTTTTTT
d_call: TRBD1
j_call: TRBJ1-4
clone_size: -
v_call: TRBV5-1

cdr3_aa: CASTETGTGKETQYF
cdr3_nt: TGTGCCAGTACTGAAACCGGGACAGGAAAAGAGACCCAGTACTTC
d_call: TRBD1
j_call: TRBJ2-5
clone_size: once
v_call: TRBV19

cdr3_aa: CASSVGGQSDTEAFF
cdr3_nt: TGTGCCAGCAGCGTAGGAGGACAGTCGGACACTGAAGCTTTCTTT
d_call: -
j_call: TRBJ1-1
clone_size: -
v_call: TRBV9

cdr3_aa: CASSPTGGTGAYNEQFF
cdr3_nt: TGCGCCAGCAGCCCCACGGGAGGGACTGGAGCCTACAATGAGCAGTTCTTC
d_call: TRBD2
j_call: TRBJ2-1
clone_size: -
v_call: TRBV5-1

cdr3_aa: CASSDSDRGLGQPQHF
cdr3_nt: TGTGCCAGCAGTGATTCAGACAGGGGGCTAGGTCAGCCCCAGCATTTT
d_call: TRBD1
j_call: TRBJ1-5
clone_size: -
v_call: TRBV25-1

cdr3_aa: CASSFLGQGTWGGELFF
cdr3_nt: TGTGCCAGCAGCTTTTTAGGACAGGGAACGTGGGGCGGGGAGCTGTTTTTT
d_call: TRBD1
j_call: TRBJ2-2
clone_size: -
v_call: TRBV7-2

cdr3_aa: CASNGQGRNTGELFF
cdr3_nt: TGTGCCAGCAACGGACAGGGACGGAACACCGGGGAGCTGTTTTTT
d_call: TRBD1
j_call: TRBJ2-2
clone_size: few
v_call: TRBV2

cdr3_aa: CASSSIPGLTSKQYF
cdr3_nt: TGTGCCAGCAGCTCAATACCGGGACTGACGAGCAAGCAGTACTTC
d_call: -
j_call: TRBJ2-7
clone_size: -
v_call: TRBV7-3

cdr3_aa: CASSSSSYNEQFF
cdr3_nt: TGTGCCAGCAGTTCGAGCTCCTACAATGAGCAGTTCTTC
d_call: -
j_call: TRBJ2-1
clone_size: -
v_call: TRBV27

cdr3_aa: CASSKRRRTAANYGYTF
cdr3_nt: TGCGCCAGCAGCAAGAGACGACGGACAGCCGCTAACTATGGCTACACCTTC
d_call: -
j_call: TRBJ1-2
clone_size: -
v_call: TRBV5-1

cdr3_aa: CASSPAAISGNTIYF
cdr3_nt: TGTGCCAGCAGCCCAGCGGCCATCTCTGGAAACACCATATATTTT
d_call: -
j_call: TRBJ1-3
clone_size: -
v_call: TRBV9

cdr3_aa: CAWSEEDFFTYEQYF
cdr3_nt: TGTGCCTGGAGTGAGGAGGACTTTTTTACCTACGAGCAGTACTTC
d_call: -
j_call: TRBJ2-7
clone_size: -
v_call: TRBV30

cdr3_aa: CASSFGQIHQPQHF
cdr3_nt: TGTGCCAGCAGCTTTGGACAGATTCATCAGCCCCAGCATTTT
d_call: -
j_call: TRBJ1-5
clone_size: -
v_call: TRBV7-2

cdr3_aa: CASSQELPGIISGNTIYF
cdr3_nt: TGCGCCAGCAGCCAAGAGCTGCCAGGGATAATCTCTGGAAACACCATATATTTT
d_call: -
j_call: TRBJ1-3
clone_size: -
v_call: TRBV4-3

cdr3_aa: CASSLGGTDKLFF
cdr3_nt: TGTGCCAGCAGCTTAGGAGGGACAGATAAACTGTTTTTT
d_call: TRBD1
j_call: TRBJ1-4
clone_size: -
v_call: TRBV7-2

cdr3_aa: CASSPGQGKRETQYF
cdr3_nt: TGTGCCAGCAGCCCGGGACAGGGTAAAAGGGAGACCCAGTACTTC
d_call: TRBD1
j_call: TRBJ2-5
clone_size: once
v_call: TRBV13

cdr3_aa: CASSIGRNTEAFF
cdr3_nt: TGTGCCAGTAGTATAGGCAGAAACACTGAAGCTTTCTTT
d_call: -
j_call: TRBJ1-1
clone_size: -
v_call: TRBV19

cdr3_aa: CASSQEAGASTPQHF
cdr3_nt: TGCGCCAGCAGCCAAGAGGCGGGGGCCAGTACGCCCCAGCATTTT
d_call: -
j_call: TRBJ1-5
clone_size: -
v_call: TRBV4-3

cdr3_aa: CASSEVNSSNQPQHF
cdr3_nt: TGTGCCAGCAGTGAAGTAAACAGTAGCAATCAGCCCCAGCATTTT
d_call: -
j_call: TRBJ1-5
clone_size: -
v_call: TRBV6-1

cdr3_aa: CASSTLGAGNTEAFF
cdr3_nt: TGTGCCAGCAGCACTCTGGGAGCAGGGAACACTGAAGCTTTCTTT
d_call: -
j_call: TRBJ1-1
clone_size: -
v_call: TRBV7-2

cdr3_aa: CASSDLGNQGAQPQHF
cdr3_nt: TGTGCCAGCAGTGATCTGGGGAACCAGGGGGCTCAGCCCCAGCATTTT
d_call: TRBD1
j_call: TRBJ1-5
clone_size: once
v_call: TRBV2

cdr3_aa: CASSPLNSNYGYTF
cdr3_nt: TGTGCCAGCAGTCCCCTAAATTCCAACTATGGCTACACCTTC
d_call: -
j_call: TRBJ1-2
clone_size: -
v_call: TRBV6-5

cdr3_aa: CATKSGAGYTF
cdr3_nt: TGTGCCACCAAATCAGGGGCTGGCTACACCTTC
d_call: -
j_call: TRBJ1-2
clone_size: -
v_call: TRBV21-1

cdr3_aa: CASRPVGLSGNTIYF
cdr3_nt: TGTGCCAGTAGACCCGTCGGTCTCTCTGGAAACACCATATATTTT
d_call: -
j_call: TRBJ1-3
clone_size: -
v_call: TRBV19

cdr3_aa: CASSYVDRGNSPLHF
cdr3_nt: TGTGCCAGCAGTTACGTGGACAGGGGTAATTCACCCCTCCACTTT
d_call: TRBD1
j_call: TRBJ1-6
clone_size: -
v_call: TRBV6-5

cdr3_aa: CASSEGTSGSWETQYF
cdr3_nt: TGTGCCAGCAGTGAAGGGACTAGCGGGAGTTGGGAGACCCAGTACTTC
d_call: TRBD2
j_call: TRBJ2-5
clone_size: -
v_call: TRBV2

cdr3_aa: CASSPWRQGDYSNQPQHF
cdr3_nt: TGTGCCAGCAGCCCTTGGAGGCAGGGGGATTATAGCAATCAGCCCCAGCATTTT
d_call: TRBD1
j_call: TRBJ1-5
clone_size: -
v_call: TRBV5-8

cdr3_aa: CASSNIGGDSGNTIYF
cdr3_nt: TGTGCCAGCTCAAATATCGGGGGAGACTCTGGAAACACCATATATTTT
d_call: -
j_call: TRBJ1-3
clone_size: -
v_call: TRBV18